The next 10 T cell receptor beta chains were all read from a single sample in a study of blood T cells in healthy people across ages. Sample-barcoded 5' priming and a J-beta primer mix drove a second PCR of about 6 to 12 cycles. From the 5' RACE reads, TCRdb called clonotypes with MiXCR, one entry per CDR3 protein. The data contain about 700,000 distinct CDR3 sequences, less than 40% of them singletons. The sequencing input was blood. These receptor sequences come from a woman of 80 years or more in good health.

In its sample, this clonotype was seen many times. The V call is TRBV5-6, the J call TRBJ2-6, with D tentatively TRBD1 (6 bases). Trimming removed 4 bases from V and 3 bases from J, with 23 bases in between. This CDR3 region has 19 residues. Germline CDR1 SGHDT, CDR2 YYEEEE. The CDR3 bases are TGTGCCAGCAGCGAGCTGGTTACAGGGTCCGTAAGTGGGGCCAACGTCCTGACTTTC. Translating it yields CASSELVTGSVSGANVLTF. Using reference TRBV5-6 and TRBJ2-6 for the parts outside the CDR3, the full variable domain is DAGVTQSPTHLIKTRGQQVTLRCSPKSGHDTVSWYQQALGQGPQFIFQYYEEEERQRGNFPDRFSGHQFPNYSSELNVNALLLGDSALYLCASSELVTGSVSGANVLTFGAGSRLTVL.

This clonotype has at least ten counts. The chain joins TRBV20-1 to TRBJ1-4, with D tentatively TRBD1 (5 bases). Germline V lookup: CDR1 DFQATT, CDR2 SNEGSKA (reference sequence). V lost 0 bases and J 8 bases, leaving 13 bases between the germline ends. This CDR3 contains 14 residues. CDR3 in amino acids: CSAREGRVSEKLFF. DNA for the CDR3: TGCAGTGCTAGAGAGGGGCGGGTATCGGAAAAACTGTTTTTT.

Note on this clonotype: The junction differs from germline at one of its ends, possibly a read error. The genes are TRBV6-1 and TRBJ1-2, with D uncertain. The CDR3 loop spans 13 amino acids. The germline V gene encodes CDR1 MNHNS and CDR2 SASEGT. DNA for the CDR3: TGTGCCAGCAGTGAAAGGCCCATGTCGCAGTGCTCCTTC. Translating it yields CASSERPMSQCSF.

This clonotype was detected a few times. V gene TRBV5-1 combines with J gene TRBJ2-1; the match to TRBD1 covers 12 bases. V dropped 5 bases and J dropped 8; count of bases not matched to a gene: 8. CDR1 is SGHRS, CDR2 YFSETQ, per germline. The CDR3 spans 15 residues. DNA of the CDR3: TGCGCCAGCAGTTCCGGGACAGGGGGCTGTGATGAGCAGTTCTTC. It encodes CASSSGTGGCDEQFF.

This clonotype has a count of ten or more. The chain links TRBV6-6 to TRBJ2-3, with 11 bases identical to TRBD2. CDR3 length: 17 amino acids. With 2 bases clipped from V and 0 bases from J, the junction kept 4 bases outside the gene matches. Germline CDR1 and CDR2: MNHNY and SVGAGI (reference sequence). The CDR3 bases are TGTGCCAGCAGTTACGCTAGCGGGGGGACTAGCACAGATACGCAGTATTTT. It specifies CASSYASGGTSTDTQYF.

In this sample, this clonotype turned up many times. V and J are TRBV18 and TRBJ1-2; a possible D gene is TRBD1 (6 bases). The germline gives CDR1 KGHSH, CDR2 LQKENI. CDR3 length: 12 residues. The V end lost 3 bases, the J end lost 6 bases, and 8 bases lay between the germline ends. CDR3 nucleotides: TGTGCCAGCTCACCTAACAGGGATGGCTACACCTTC. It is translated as CASSPNRDGYTF.

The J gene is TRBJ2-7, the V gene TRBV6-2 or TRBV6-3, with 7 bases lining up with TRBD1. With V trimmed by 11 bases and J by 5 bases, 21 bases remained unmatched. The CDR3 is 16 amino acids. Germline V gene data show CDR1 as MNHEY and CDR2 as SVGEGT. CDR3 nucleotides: TGTGCCTACAGTTACACTTCAAGACAGGGAGATGACGAGCAGTACTTC. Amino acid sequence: CAYSYTSRQGDDEQYF.

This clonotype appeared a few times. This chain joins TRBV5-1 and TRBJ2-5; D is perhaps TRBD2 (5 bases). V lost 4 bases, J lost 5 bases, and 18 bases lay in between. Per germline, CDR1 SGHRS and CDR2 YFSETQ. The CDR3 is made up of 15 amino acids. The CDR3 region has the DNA TGCGCCAGCAGCCGGCGATATGAGGGATTGGAGACCCAGTACTTC. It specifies CASSRRYEGLETQYF.

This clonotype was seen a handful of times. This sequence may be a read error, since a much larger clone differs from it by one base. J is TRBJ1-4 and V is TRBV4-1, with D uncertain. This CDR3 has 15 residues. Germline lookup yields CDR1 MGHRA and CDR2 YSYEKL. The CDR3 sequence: CASSQTRLSNEKRFF. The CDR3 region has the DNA TGCGCCAGCAGCCAGACACGCCTGAGTAATGAAAAACGGTTTTTT.

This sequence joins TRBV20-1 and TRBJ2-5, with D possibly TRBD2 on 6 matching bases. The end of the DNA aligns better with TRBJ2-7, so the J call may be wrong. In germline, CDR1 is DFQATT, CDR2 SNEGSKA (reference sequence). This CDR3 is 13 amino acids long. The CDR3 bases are TGCAGTGCTAGGGGGGGAGCCTTCTACGAGCAGTACTTC. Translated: CSARGGAFYEQYF.